This TCR beta chain was recovered during a study of T cell responses to AZD1222 COVID-19 vaccine. Study-wide points: Compared with day 0, the breadth and depth of the Spike-specific TCR repertoire rose significantly after two doses of AZD1222. Among AZD1222 vaccinees, only six were seropositive at baseline. The donor cohort was predominantly white British with a female majority, and clonal diversity may have been underestimated.

In germline, CDR1 is LGHDT, CDR2 YNNKEL (reference sequence). The CDR3 has 14 amino acids. Trimming pared 3 bases from V and 0 bases from J, leaving 6 bases between. In regard to this clone: The antigen is unknown.

The table came from immunoSEQ multiplex PCR; TCRdb's copy has only in-frame clones and leaves some out. The repertoire has about 140,000 clones, roughly 82% of them found once; the top ten carry about 4%. The sequencing here drew on peripheral blood, taken on day 0 of AZD1222 vaccination. This receptor was obtained from an adult in good health. This rearrangement joins TRBV3-1 (or the pseudogene TRBV3-2) to TRBJ1-5, with a weak D call TRBD1 (5 bases). DNA for the CDR3: TGTGCCAGCAGCCATGGGGGTAGCAATCAGCCCCAGCATTTT. Translation: CASSHGGSNQPQHF.